Presented here are 17 T cell receptor beta chains from one specimen sequenced in a study of radiation and T cells in renal cell carcinoma (dated by TCRdb to about 2020). Library preparation used the immunoSEQ multiplex PCR assay. Not all clones reach the TCRdb copy of this immuneACCESS table, which keeps in-frame sequences only. Checked studies attribute under half of the gap to unresolved V genes and leave the rest unexplained. The table for this sample lists about 76,000 clones; nearly 90% of them were counted only once. Of the sample, more than 5.5% is held by the ten largest clones. What the time point label conveys for this sample: blood 4 weeks post-SBRT, at nephrectomy. According to the study, the label for this sample's treatment or condition signals: 15 Gy SBRT to primary tumor, nephrectomy 4 weeks later. This material consisted of blood, taken from a patient whose treatment included radiotherapy and nephrectomy. These receptors were obtained from a woman aged 70-85 years with renal cell carcinoma.

The chain has TRBV11-2 and TRBJ2-4; no definite D call. The CDR3 contains 16 residues. In germline, CDR1 is SGHAT, CDR2 FQNNGV. V lost 2 bases and J lost 3, with 14 bases in between. This CDR3 is CASSLYSGSGKNIQYF. The DNA for the CDR3 is TGTGCCAGCAGCTTATATTCAGGTTCAGGCAAAAACATTCAGTACTTC. Complete variable domain (other parts from reference TRBV11-2 and TRBJ2-4): EAGVAQSPRYKIIEKRQSVAFWCNPISGHATLYWYQQILGQGPKLLIQFQNNGVVDDSQLPKDRFSAERLKGVDSTLKIQPAKLEDSAVYLCASSLYSGSGKNIQYFGAGTRLSVL.

The CDR3 DNA reads as TGCAGCGTTAATTCCGGGACAGGGTCCTCCTACGAGCAGTACTTC. Encoded protein: CSVNSGTGSSYEQYF. The chain carries TRBV29-1 and TRBJ2-7; 9 bases fit TRBD1. This CDR3 region has 15 residues. The ends lost 5 bases at V and 0 bases at J; junction bases unmatched: 8. Germline-derived CDR1 and CDR2 are SQVTM and ANQGSEA.

The V gene is TRBV7-2, the J gene TRBJ2-7, with D hard to call. The CDR3 has 14 amino acids. V lost 0 bases and J 2 bases, leaving 8 bases between the germline ends. CDR1 is SGHTA, CDR2 FQGNSA, per germline. CDR3 nucleotides: TGTGCCAGCAGCTTAGCCAGGCTAACCTACGAGCAGTACTTC. This gives the protein CASSLARLTYEQYF.

The chain links TRBV6-5 to TRBJ1-1, with D maybe TRBD1 (6 bases). Trimming left V 2 bases short and J 1 base short, with 14 bases between. This CDR3 spans 16 amino acids. Germline CDR1 and CDR2: MNHEY and SVGAGI. CDR3 coding DNA: TGTGCCAGCAGTTACACAGGGTTACTGGGGAACACTGAAGCTTTCTTT. It is translated as CASSYTGLLGNTEAFF.

V and J are TRBV29-1 and TRBJ1-2, with TRBD1 matching 8 bases. This CDR3 has 13 amino acids. V was clipped by 5 bases and J by 4 bases; unmatched bases: 6. Germline lookup yields CDR1 SQVTM and CDR2 ANQGSEA. As DNA, the CDR3 is TGCAGCGTTCGTGCAACAGGGGGCTATGGCTACACCTTC. It encodes CSVRATGGYGYTF.

For the CDR3, the DNA is TGTGCCAGCAGTTACTCTTCGTGGAATCAGCCCCAGCATTTT. It is translated as CASSYSSWNQPQHF. The chain combines TRBV6-5 with TRBJ1-5; no firm D call. CDR1 and CDR2 from the germline V gene are MNHEY and SVGAGI. With 0 bases removed from V and 4 bases from J, the gap between germline ends came to 7 bases. The CDR3 extends over 14 amino acids.

Turning to this clone: Other DNA sequences of this sample code for an identical CDR3. V is TRBV19 and J is TRBJ1-2, with 7 nucleotides matching TRBD1. The germline CDR1 and CDR2 sequences are LNHDA and SQIVND (reference sequence). This CDR3 is built from 12 residues. Trimming removed 5 bases from V and 6 bases from J; junction bases left unmatched: 3. This CDR3 reads CASSRQGDGYTF. Here the CDR3 DNA reads TGTGCCAGTAGTCGACAGGGCGATGGCTACACCTTC.

The V and J genes are TRBV7-9 and TRBJ1-4; unclear D gene. The V and J ends lost 4 bases and 4 bases respectively, with 10 bases between them. Germline V gives CDR1 SEHNR, CDR2 FQNEAQ (reference sequence). The CDR3 runs 14 residues. In DNA form, the CDR3 reads TGTGCCAGCAGCTCCGGTGCCCTTAATGAAAAACTGTTTTTT. It codes for CASSSGALNEKLFF.

The chain combines TRBV5-1 with TRBJ2-7; D remains unclear. CDR1 and CDR2 from the germline V gene are SGHRS and YFSETQ. This CDR3 has 12 amino acids. Trimming pared 3 bases from V and 6 bases from J, leaving 10 bases between. The CDR3 reads CASSSSWGEQYF. CDR3 coding DNA: TGCGCCAGCAGCTCAAGCTGGGGCGAGCAGTACTTC.

The rearrangement uses TRBV28 and TRBJ1-2, with D possibly being TRBD1 (5 bases). Looked up from germline, CDR1 is MDHEN and CDR2 is SYDVKM. V gave up 1 base and J gave up 6 bases, with 12 bases separating them. This CDR3 comprises 14 residues. In nucleotides, the CDR3 is TGTGCCAGCAGTTTATTAGGAGGGGTCCATGGCTACACCTTC. This encodes CASSLLGGVHGYTF.

The CDR3 sequence: CASSKEVGLLSPLHF. The CDR3 bases are TGTGCCAGTAGTAAGGAGGTGGGCCTACTTTCACCCCTCCACTTT. The chain combines TRBV19 with TRBJ1-6; D ambiguous. The CDR3 has 15 residues. The V end was cut by 4 bases, the J end by 9 bases, with 16 bases between. The germline V gene encodes CDR1 LNHDA and CDR2 SQIVND (reference sequence).

This chain links TRBV4-2 with TRBJ2-3; unclear D gene. The CDR3 runs 13 residues. V dropped 0 bases and J dropped 9 bases, with 10 bases sitting between them. The germline V gene has CDR1 LGHNA and CDR2 YNFKEQ. DNA for the CDR3: TGTGCCAGCAGCCAAGATTACGGCCAAACGCAGTATTTT. Translating it yields CASSQDYGQTQYF.

The genes are TRBV5-1 and TRBJ2-3; 7 bases are shared with TRBD1. The CDR3 runs 14 residues. From germline, CDR1 is SGHRS and CDR2 YFSETQ. Trimming cost V 0 bases and J 4 bases; bases outside gene matches: 2. CDR3 protein: CASSLGDSADTQYF. CDR3 nucleotides: TGCGCCAGCAGCTTGGGGGACAGTGCAGATACGCAGTATTTT.

The chain is built from TRBV9 and TRBJ1-5; no clear D. The CDR3 is made up of 14 amino acids. Trimming took off 0 bases at V and 7 bases at J, with 11 bases between the two ends. The germline CDR1 and CDR2 sequences are SGDLS and YYNGEE. CDR3 loop: CASSVGTFGQPQHF. The CDR3 nucleotides read TGTGCCAGCAGCGTAGGGACCTTCGGGCAGCCCCAGCATTTT.

This chain links TRBV5-1 with TRBJ1-5; perhaps TRBD1 as D (6 bases). CDR1 is SGHRS and CDR2 is YFSETQ in the germline V gene. The CDR3 spans 14 residues. Trimming pared 3 bases from V and 4 bases from J, leaving 11 bases between. CDR3 DNA sequence: TGCGCCAGCAGCTCGGGGGGCCCTAATCAGCCCCAGCATTTT. This gives the protein CASSSGGPNQPQHF.

This chain uses TRBV15 with TRBJ1-4, with D maybe TRBD1 (5 bases). V lost 0 bases and J 8 bases, leaving 13 bases between the germline ends. Germline V lookup: CDR1 LNHNV, CDR2 YYDKDF (reference sequence). The CDR3 sequence is 15 residues long. This CDR3 reads CATSRDPGAGEKLFF. CDR3 nucleotide sequence: TGTGCCACCAGCAGAGACCCCGGGGCCGGGGAAAAACTGTTTTTT.

This clone was seen a handful of times. The chain is built from TRBV7-9 and TRBJ1-1; D gene unclear. The CDR3 loop spans 14 amino acids. V was shortened by 4 bases and J by 4 bases, with 13 bases between the two germline ends. Germline V lookup: CDR1 SEHNR, CDR2 FQNEAQ (reference sequence). The CDR3 DNA reads TGTGCCAGCAGCTCCATTGACAAACGCACTGAAGCTTTCTTT. Translating it yields CASSSIDKRTEAFF. The variable domain in full, completed from reference TRBV7-9 and TRBJ1-1, reads DTGVSQNPRHKITKRGQNVTFRCDPISEHNRLYWYRQTLGQGPEFLTYFQNEAQLEKSRLLSDRFSAERPKGSFSTLEIQRTEQGDSAMYLCASSSIDKRTEAFFGQGTRLTVV.